This TCR beta chain originates from a study of T cells after yellow fever vaccination. Study information: Each low-cell-number fraction was prepared by means of SMART-Seq v4 Ultra Low Input.

The study's findings and limits: Weaker in magnitude, the secondary response showed a faster peak on day 5 versus 15. Only a minor proportion of clonotypes was detected across both CD4 and CD8 compartments. Post-booster repertoires again held most primary-vaccination clones (just under 97% CD4, roughly 88% CD8).

Trimming took off 0 bases at V and 4 bases at J, with 9 bases between the two ends. The CDR3 totals 14 residues. Germline V gene lookup returns CDR1 SGDLS and CDR2 YYNGEE. TCRdb called the 5' RACE reads again in MiXCR, with one record for every CDR3 protein. The table includes 400,000 to 450,000 distinct CDR3 sequences, 18% detected once. About this clonotype itself: Its antigen remains unidentified.

This rearrangement joins TRBV9 to TRBJ2-3, with D tentatively TRBD2 (6 bases). This receptor was obtained from a man between 18 and 29 years old who received the YFV17D yellow fever vaccine. The source was PBMCs, collected before the yellow fever booster vaccination. The CDR3 bases are TGTGCCAGCAGCGTAGTACTAGCCTCAGATACGCAGTATTTT. It yields the protein CASSVVLASDTQYF.